The T cell receptor (beta chain) under discussion was sequenced for a study of regulatory T cells in long-lasting Graves disease. Study information: To qualify as persistent, Graves' disease required over 5 years of antithyroid drugs with positive TSH receptor antibodies.

Germline V gene lookup returns CDR1 MDHEN and CDR2 SYDVKM. The CDR3 sequence is 13 residues long. With respect to this clonotype: A much larger clone lies one base from this, so it may be a read error.

In building TCR beta libraries, iRepertoire HTBI primers were used together with Arm-PCR of CDR3 regions. TCRdb redid the calling of the multiplex PCR reads with MiXCR, one entry per CDR3 protein. The table lists a few hundred thousand distinct CDR3 sequences, 23% of them singletons. Indicated time point: persistent/refractory GD, antithyroid drugs over 5 years with positive TRAb. RNA extracted from PBMCs served as the sequencing template. The specimen was peripheral blood mononuclear cells (PBMCs), collected when the disease was refractory, from a patient treated with antithyroid drugs. V usage is TRBV28 and J usage is TRBJ2-4; D ambiguous. The sequence was obtained from a female donor with Graves disease. The CDR3 DNA follows: TGTGCCAGCAGAGCAGTAGCCAGAAACATTCAGTACTTC. Translation gives CASRAVARNIQYF.